This entry describes one TCR beta chain. Its antigen target is currently unknown. One base away there is no much larger clone; base qualities are not given. Blood samples were collected up to 4 times in the first month after transplant and then at least monthly when available. The data stem from a study of graft-versus-host responses after intestinal transplantation (dated by TCRdb to the early 2020s). The study in broad terms: Multivisceral, liver-intestinal, or isolated intestinal transplants were received by the recipients. Every recipient was given anti-thymocyte globulin induction, then maintenance tacrolimus and steroids for roughly 3 years. After intestinal transplantation, graft-versus-host and host-versus-graft alloreactive T cell clones were followed in the graft, circulation and bone marrow using bulk TCR-beta CDR3 sequencing. To identify alloreactive clones, pre-transplant mixed lymphocyte reaction products were sequenced and compared with unstimulated pre-transplant donor and recipient T cells. A cohort of 24 intestinal transplant recipients, including one retransplant, was enrolled, and a few patients lacking pretransplant specimens were excluded. A peak of at least 4% donor T cells among recipient peripheral blood mononuclear cells was the definition used for donor T cell macrochimerism. Samples from three later patients were sequenced in-house on an Illumina MiSeq with MiXCR processing rather than by the commercial service.

Overall study outcomes, separate from this receptor: Early after transplant, peak levels of circulating GvH clones were associated with declines in HvG clones. Patients with donor T cell macrochimerism had high GvH to HvG T cell clonal ratios in their allografts. GvH clones were detected in recipient bone marrow, and some appeared earlier in ileal mucosa or blood, consistent with an intestinal mucosal origin. The relatively low number and heterogeneity of intestinal transplant patients limited the conclusions.

In the germline V gene, CDR1 corresponds to MNHEY and CDR2 to SVGAGI. Trimming takes 6 bases from V and 5 bases from J, and the germline ends sit 10 bases apart. Counted from cysteine to phenylalanine, this CDR3 has 13 amino acids. Only the CDR3 part of the read is kept: 39 bases, read in frame from the first base. To prepare the library, the immunoSEQ multiplex PCR assay was applied. For most patients, genomic DNA was subjected to high-throughput TCR-beta CDR3 sequencing by Adaptive Biotechnologies. The original pipeline was this. Adaptive's ImmunoSEQ software supplied the TCR sequencing data for 18 patients, while MiXCR and VDJtools were used to process a few other patients. CDR3 nucleotide sequences shared by donor and recipient were removed because the origin of these sequences could not be assigned. Alloreactive clones required at least 2-fold expansion over unstimulated cells and minimum CFSE-low frequency of 0.002% (template counts) or 0.001% (read counts). A clone was considered mappable if detected in the sequenced pre-transplant spleen, lymph node, or MLR CFSE-low populations of the donor or recipient. Cumulative frequency of alloreactive clones was calculated as a percentage of all sequences weighted by copy number. The table comes from immuneACCESS by way of TCRdb, which keeps in-frame sequences with V and J called. Part of the clones is missing from these tables; in studies checked, under half for an unresolved V gene and the rest for unknown reasons. For V, J and clone size, that table is used; D and trimming come from the DNA. The sample records tens of thousands of clones, approximately 93% of which are singletons. Roughly 0.54% of the sample rests with the top ten.

This sequence was found in a human patient who received an intestinal transplant, so some T cells may come from the graft donor. The sequence joins TRBV6-5 to TRBJ2-2; no confident D gene assignment can be made. This specimen consisted of PBMCs, obtained 156 days after intestinal transplant. In nucleotides, the sequence is TGTGCCAGCAGACGACAAAATACCGGGGAGCTGTTTTTT. Its protein product is CASRRQNTGELFF.